This entry lists 21 T cell receptor beta chains sequenced from one sample in a study of T cells expressing NK-cell markers (TCRdb year 2020). Receptors were amplified or captured by 5' RACE. The run used an Illumina HiSeq 2000. Through TCRdb reprocessing, the reads give one entry per CDR3 protein sequence; DNA is omitted. This sample's table has entries for 550,000 to 600,000 distinct CDR3 sequences. Of the sample, approximately 3.6% falls within the top ten clones. The sequencing sample was made of blood T cells: a sorted CD56 or NKG2C T cell subset, CD4+ or CD8+ T cells, or bulk PBMC T cells (not recorded which). These receptors were collected from a man in his late teens or twenties in good health. Donor details come from another sample of the same person, matched by shared clones.

V is TRBV12-3 or TRBV12-4 and J is TRBJ2-2; without DNA, the TCRdb call of TRBD1 cannot be checked. This CDR3 comprises 14 residues. Here the CDR3 reads CASSKTDNTGELFF.

The chain combines TRBV10-3 with TRBJ2-1; TCRdb's D call, TRBD2, is unchecked because there is no DNA. The CDR3 is made up of 14 amino acids. Germline-derived CDR1 and CDR2 are ENHRY and SYGVKD. The CDR3 protein is CAISSGRAVNEQFF.

The V call is TRBV4-3, the J call TRBJ2-7. Per germline, CDR1 LGHNA and CDR2 YSLEER. This CDR3 region has 15 residues. The CDR3 loop is CASSQDWPNTGEQYF.

The V and J genes are TRBV28 and TRBJ2-7; checking the TCRdb D call of TRBD2 is not possible without DNA. This CDR3 is built from 15 residues. Per the germline V gene, CDR1 is MDHEN and CDR2 is SYDVKM. The CDR3 is CASRTSAGAVYEQYF.

The chain combines TRBV5-1 with TRBJ1-3. Germline CDR1 SGHRS, CDR2 YFSETQ. The CDR3 totals 17 residues. The CDR3 here is CASSAVGQEISGNTIYF.

The V gene is TRBV12-3 or TRBV12-4, the J gene TRBJ2-3; TCRdb designates TRBD1, a call that cannot be tested without DNA. The length of the CDR3 is 14 residues. This CDR3 reads CASSADRATDTQYF.

The chain couples TRBV7-2 to TRBJ1-4. The CDR3 length is 15 residues. Germline assignment: CDR1 SGHTA and CDR2 FQGNSA. CDR3 loop: CASTPGGRGSEKLFF.

The chain carries TRBV25-1 and TRBJ2-1; absent DNA, TCRdb's TRBD2 call cannot be checked. Germline-derived CDR1 and CDR2 are MGHDK and SYGVNS. The CDR3 loop spans 13 amino acids. The CDR3 spells CASSEWGVDEQFF. Supplemented by reference TRBV25-1 and TRBJ2-1, the full variable domain reads EADIYQTPRYLVIGTGKKITLECSQTMGHDKMYWYQQDPGMELHLIHYSYGVNSTEKGDLSSESTVSRIRTEHFPLTLESARPSHTSQYLCASSEWGVDEQFFGPGTRLTVL.

This chain connects TRBV5-1 to TRBJ2-3; TCRdb selects TRBD2, and the lack of DNA leaves this call unchecked. Germline V gives CDR1 SGHRS, CDR2 YFSETQ. The CDR3 runs 14 residues. CDR3 sequence: CASTSGNPADTQYF.

This chain connects TRBV12-3 or TRBV12-4 to TRBJ2-1; TCRdb lists TRBD1, though no DNA is available to test this call. This CDR3 has 15 residues. The chain's CDR3 is CASSLGPGEGDEQFF.

This chain joins TRBV6-1 and TRBJ1-2. The CDR3 contains 13 residues. Germline V gives CDR1 MNHNS, CDR2 SASEGT. CDR3 protein: CASTEVAGLGYTF.

V is TRBV9 and J is TRBJ2-2; TCRdb lists TRBD1, though no DNA is available to test this call. This CDR3 comprises 15 residues. The germline V gene has CDR1 SGDLS and CDR2 YYNGEE. CDR3 amino acids: CASSVTQGSAGELFF.

This rearrangement joins TRBV10-2 to TRBJ2-5. In germline, CDR1 is WSHSY, CDR2 SAAADI. The CDR3 is made up of 14 amino acids. Here the CDR3 reads CASSETDFQETQYF.

The rearrangement links TRBV6-5 to TRBJ2-7. Germline CDR1 is MNHEY and CDR2 is SVGAGI. The CDR3 is made up of 16 amino acids. This CDR3 reads CASSYPGVAGSYEQYF.

Here the CDR3 reads CSAGRAEVGELFF. The V call is TRBV20-1, the J call TRBJ2-2; TCRdb outputs TRBD2, but without DNA this stays unchecked. The CDR3 spans 13 residues. From germline, CDR1 is DFQATT and CDR2 SNEGSKA (reference sequence).

The chain combines TRBV19 with TRBJ2-1; TCRdb gives TRBD2 as the D gene, but with no DNA this cannot be confirmed. Looked up from germline, CDR1 is LNHDA and CDR2 is SQIVND (reference sequence). There are 13 residues in the CDR3. The CDR3 region is CASNFLAGDEQFF.

This chain connects TRBV10-3 to TRBJ2-1; TCRdb outputs TRBD1, but without DNA this stays unchecked. The CDR3 covers 14 residues. From germline, CDR1 is ENHRY and CDR2 SYGVKD. The chain's CDR3 is CAISESRGRNEQFF.

V usage is TRBV18 and J usage is TRBJ2-3. The CDR3 loop spans 14 amino acids. Germline CDR1 KGHSH, CDR2 LQKENI. The CDR3 protein is CASSPPTSRDTQYF.

CDR3 region: CASSQGFLKVTDTQYF. V gene TRBV4-3 combines with J gene TRBJ2-3. CDR3 size: 16 residues. Per germline, CDR1 LGHNA and CDR2 YSLEER.

This chain uses TRBV15 with TRBJ1-1. CDR1 is LNHNV, CDR2 YYDKDF, per germline (reference sequence). This CDR3 spans 14 amino acids. The CDR3 protein is CATSSGSLNTEAFF.

The chain combines TRBV10-3 with TRBJ1-2. Per the germline V gene, CDR1 is ENHRY and CDR2 is SYGVKD. The CDR3 is made up of 13 amino acids. CDR3 protein: CASRDSGLEGYTF.